The rows below give T cell receptor beta chains drawn from one sample of a study of T cell repertoires in cytomegalovirus infection. Via MiXCR, TCRdb re-called the reads, giving one row per CDR3 protein. The sample carries under 100,000 distinct CDR3 sequences, about 3.8% recorded once. The sequencing input was PBMCs. These TCRs come from a human donor in good health (CMV status not recorded). Some clones in this sample may be carry-over from other donors' samples. Both conserved end residues are trimmed from each CDR3.

j_gene	v_gene	CDR3aa
TRBJ2-1	TRBV6-5	ASSYVGGEQF
TRBJ2-1	TRBV5-4	ASSSLDDAGNEQF
TRBJ1-3	TRBV7-2	ASSPRTGTVSGNTIY
TRBJ2-1	TRBV7-2	ASSFSGGVGNEQF
TRBJ2-4	TRBV6-9	ASRASGGALAKNIQY
TRBJ1-1	TRBV6-2/TRBV6-3	ASSYQVNTEAF
TRBJ1-2	TRBV28	ASRLGDRNLYGYT
TRBJ1-2	TRBV7-9	ASSIAAGTPFYYGYT
TRBJ1-4	TRBV7-2	ASSLRRTQREKLF
TRBJ2-1	TRBV20-1	SAVRQEQF
TRBJ2-6	TRBV28	ASSLSRTVSVLT
TRBJ2-5	TRBV7-2	ASSLSLGHLTQTQY
TRBJ1-2	TRBV7-3	ASSAYRVDGYT
TRBJ1-1	TRBV20-1	SARGLGGTEAF
TRBJ1-2	TRBV6-2/TRBV6-3	ASSSGIYGYT
TRBJ1-1	TRBV7-2	ASRQQINTEAF
TRBJ1-2	TRBV28	ASSRVIYGYT
TRBJ2-3	TRBV7-2	ASSLGGQSTDTQY
TRBJ1-5	TRBV28	ASSLREIIRPQH
TRBJ2-7	TRBV7-2	ASSFLSFGRGYEQY
TRBJ1-2	TRBV12-3/TRBV12-4	ASSGTGVIRGYT
TRBJ1-5	TRBV12-3/TRBV12-4	ASSFFTGGSHQPQH
TRBJ2-1	TRBV19	ASSQTSGRYNEQF
TRBJ2-1	TRBV7-2	ASSLEGLANEQF
TRBJ2-2	TRBV19	ASSWQGRTGELF
TRBJ1-4	TRBV15	ATSSSRAGLNEKLF
TRBJ2-2	TRBV7-9	ASSLGTGEAGELF
TRBJ1-1	TRBV27	ASSLGKGYTEAF
TRBJ1-5	TRBV2	ASSESGRGKSQPQH
TRBJ2-7	TRBV20-1	SAYGVFSYEQY